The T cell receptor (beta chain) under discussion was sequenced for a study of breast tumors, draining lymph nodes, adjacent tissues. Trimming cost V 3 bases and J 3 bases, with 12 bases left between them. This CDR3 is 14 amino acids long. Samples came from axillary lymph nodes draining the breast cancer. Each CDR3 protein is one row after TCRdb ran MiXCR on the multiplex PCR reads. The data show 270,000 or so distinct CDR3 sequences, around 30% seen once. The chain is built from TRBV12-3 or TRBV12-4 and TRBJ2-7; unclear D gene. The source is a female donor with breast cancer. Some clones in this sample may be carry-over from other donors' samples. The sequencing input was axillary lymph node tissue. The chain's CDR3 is CASSFGTGSYEQYF. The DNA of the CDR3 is TGTGCCAGCAGTTTCGGTACGGGTAGCTACGAGCAGTACTTC.